These T cell receptor beta chains were read from a single sample in a study of cytomegalovirus exposure and HLA in healthy donors. Assay used: immunoSEQ multiplex PCR; TCRdb lists only in-frame clones, some missing. In total, the table holds under 95,000 clones. Sequencing was performed on PBMCs. Receptors originate from a man aged 50 to 59 in good health and CMV-seronegative. CDR3s include the opening cysteine and the closing phenylalanine or tryptophan. A D gene is named only where the DNA matches it firmly.

j_call	v_call	d_call	cdr3_nt	cdr3_aa
TRBJ2-1	TRBV6-6	TRBD1	TGTGCCAGCAGTTACTCCTCGACAGGGGTCAATGAGCAGTTCTTC	CASSYSSTGVNEQFF
TRBJ2-7	TRBV28	TRBD1	TGTGCCAGCAGAAGGTGGGGACAGGGGTCCTACGAGCAGTACTTC	CASRRWGQGSYEQYF
TRBJ1-1	TRBV6-5	.	TGTGCCAGCAGGACCTCGGGAAAGAACACTGAAGCTTTCTTT	CASRTSGKNTEAFF
TRBJ2-7	TRBV28	.	TGTGCCAGCAGTTCCCCAGATGGCGAGCAGTACTTC	CASSSPDGEQYF
TRBJ1-2	TRBV27	TRBD1	TGTGCCAGCAGTCCCTGGACAGGGGGCTATGGCTACACCTTC	CASSPWTGGYGYTF
TRBJ2-5	TRBV18	TRBD2	TGTGCCAGCTCACTGACTAGCGGGCAAGAGACCCAGTACTTC	CASSLTSGQETQYF
TRBJ1-2	TRBV7-2	.	TGTGCCAGCAGCTCGGCCGCGGGGGTCGACTATGGCTACACCTTC	CASSSAAGVDYGYTF
TRBJ1-6	TRBV18	TRBD1	TGTGCCAGCTCACCAAGGGACAGACACGGTTCACCCCTCCACTTT	CASSPRDRHGSPLHF
TRBJ1-5	TRBV6-5	.	TGTGCCAGCAGTTACGGGCCTAGCAATCAGCCCCAGCATTTT	CASSYGPSNQPQHF
TRBJ2-1	TRBV18	.	TGTGCCAGCTCCCCCTCGGGGAGCAATGAGCAGTTCTTC	CASSPSGSNEQFF
TRBJ1-1	TRBV7-8	.	TGTGCCAGCAGCTTAGTATCGCAGTTGAACACTGAAGCTTTCTTT	CASSLVSQLNTEAFF
TRBJ1-2	TRBV5-1	.	TGCGCCAGCAGCTTGGCCCCAGGGAACTATGGCTACACCTTC	CASSLAPGNYGYTF
TRBJ2-5	TRBV10-3	TRBD2	TGTGCCATCAGTGAGTCGACTAGCGGGGCGGAGACCCAGTACTTC	CAISESTSGAETQYF
TRBJ1-2	TRBV6-5	TRBD1	TGTGCCAGCAGTTACAGGACAGGACTCTATGGCTACACCTTC	CASSYRTGLYGYTF
TRBJ1-2	TRBV16	.	TGTGCCAGCAGCCTCCGAAGGGAGGTTAGCTATGGCTACACCTTC	CASSLRREVSYGYTF
TRBJ1-4	TRBV6-5	.	TGTGCCAGCAGTTATCAACCCAAGCGGGTGGAAAAACTGTTTTTT	CASSYQPKRVEKLFF
TRBJ1-2	TRBV7-3	.	TGTGCCAGCAGCTTACGGGGGGCAATCGATGGCTACACCTTC	CASSLRGAIDGYTF